This T cell receptor beta chain is drawn from a study of blood T cell repertoires in COVID-19. Study context: Donors in the United States, Italy and Spain gave samples during acute or convalescent COVID-19. PBMCs, B-cell-depleted T cells, or T cells were the source of the cDNA or gDNA that made up the material.

In the authors' methods: Counts of nucleated cells, estimated from reference gene primer amplification, were obtained. Generated by immunoSEQ multiplex PCR, the TCRdb table keeps only in-frame clones and is missing some. V and J calls and clone size come straight from that table; D and trimming were deduced from the DNA. The data show roughly 260,000 clones, around 90% seen once. The specimen sequenced was peripheral blood. This clonotype was sampled from a man in his 60s who had recovered from COVID-19.

CDR3 protein: CASSEAPIAGGITDTQYF. As DNA, the CDR3 is TGTGCCAGCAGTGAAGCCCCAATAGCGGGGGGAATCACAGATACGCAGTATTTT. This chain joins TRBV6-1 and TRBJ2-3, with 10 bases lining up with TRBD2. The V gene end was trimmed by 0 bases and the J gene end by 2 bases; junction bases not matched to a gene: 8. This CDR3 is built from 18 residues. Germline V lookup: CDR1 MNHNS, CDR2 SASEGT.